This record concerns one T cell receptor beta chain sequence. Per the study methods: Estimation of nucleated cell counts relied on the amplification of reference gene primers. Profiling relied on immunoSEQ multiplex PCR, and the TCRdb table lists in-frame clones only, not all of them. Clone size and V and J calls were adopted from that table, with D and trimming inferred from the DNA. The sample contains under 250,000 clones, approximately 82% of which appear only once. This entry belongs to a study of blood T cell repertoires in COVID-19. Germline V gives CDR1 SGHDT, CDR2 YYEEEE. This CDR3 is 15 amino acids long. V lost 2 bases and J lost 1, with 10 bases in between.

The chain links TRBV5-6 to TRBJ1-5, with D perhaps matching TRBD1 (6 bases). Sequencing was carried out using peripheral blood. This receptor was taken from a man younger than 40 who had recovered from COVID-19. The CDR3 sequence is CASSFRGASNQPQHF. The CDR3 DNA is TGTGCCAGCAGCTTTCGGGGGGCGAGCAATCAGCCCCAGCATTTT. Drawing the rest from reference TRBV5-6 and TRBJ1-5, the complete variable domain is DAGVTQSPTHLIKTRGQQVTLRCSPKSGHDTVSWYQQALGQGPQFIFQYYEEEERQRGNFPDRFSGHQFPNYSSELNVNALLLGDSALYLCASSFRGASNQPQHFGDGTRLSIL.